These T cell receptor beta chains were read from a single sample in a study of tumor-infiltrating lymphocytes in localized non-small cell lung cancer. Profiling relied on immunoSEQ multiplex PCR, and the TCRdb table lists in-frame clones only, not all of them. The profile covers 7,200 or so clones, with about two thirds appearing a single time and around an eighth taken by the ten largest. Material: lung tumor tissue. The source is a human donor with non-small cell lung cancer. The CDR3 runs from the conserved cysteine through the conserved F or W. A D gene is named only where the DNA matches it firmly. For some rows the clone size is stated as once, few or many, or as a class when expanded; others skip it.

medium-sized	NA	12	TRBV6-5	TRBJ2-1	CASSSDYNEQFF	TGTGCCAGCAGTTCTGACTACAATGAGCAGTTCTTC
NA	NA	12	TRBV29-1	TRBJ2-1	CSVEISGNEQFF	TGCAGCGTTGAGATTAGCGGCAATGAGCAGTTCTTC
NA	NA	12	TRBV7-6	TRBJ2-3	CASSPASDTQYF	TGTGCCAGCAGCCCAGCCTCCGATACGCAGTATTTT
few	NA	14	TRBV10-1	TRBJ1-2	CASSDFDRDYGYTF	TGCGCCAGCAGTGACTTTGACAGAGACTATGGCTACACCTTC
medium-sized	TRBD1	16	TRBV5-1	TRBJ1-3	CASRSGTGASGNTIYF	TGCGCCAGCAGATCCGGGACAGGGGCCTCTGGAAACACCATATATTTT
few	NA	12	TRBV6-1	TRBJ2-7	CASSPDRSAWYF	TGTGCCAGCAGTCCCGACAGGTCGGCGTGGTACTTC
NA	TRBD1	16	TRBV19	TRBJ1-2	CASNHRDRGQNYGYTF	TGTGCCAGTAACCACCGGGACAGGGGCCAGAACTATGGCTACACCTTC
NA	NA	14	TRBV19	TRBJ2-5	CASSSGTSQETQYF	TGTGCCAGTAGTTCCGGGACAAGCCAAGAGACCCAGTACTTC
NA	NA	15	TRBV5-1	TRBJ2-3	CASSSTGFEADTQYF	TGCGCCAGCAGCTCTACAGGGTTTGAAGCAGATACGCAGTATTTT
once	NA	15	TRBV28	TRBJ1-4	CASSSEQAGDEKLFF	TGTGCCAGCAGTTCCGAACAGGCCGGAGATGAAAAACTGTTTTTT
few	TRBD1	13	TRBV29-1	TRBJ2-7	CSVLRDRAYEQYF	TGCAGCGTCCTCCGGGACAGGGCGTACGAGCAGTACTTC
few	TRBD2	16	TRBV7-3	TRBJ2-2	CASSLYGTRGTGELFF	TGTGCCAGCAGCTTATACGGGACTAGGGGCACCGGGGAGCTGTTTTTT
NA	NA	17	TRBV5-6	TRBJ1-4	CASSHRRTAGTNEKLFF	TGTGCCAGCAGCCACCGAAGGACAGCCGGAACTAATGAAAAACTGTTTTTT
NA	NA	11	TRBV2	TRBJ2-1	CASSETPAQFF	TGTGCCAGCAGTGAAACCCCTGCGCAGTTCTTC
NA	TRBD1	15	TRBV28	TRBJ1-2	CASTTGVNRGQGYTF	TGTGCCAGCACCACTGGGGTCAACAGGGGGCAGGGCTACACCTTC
NA	NA	14	TRBV5-1	TRBJ1-1	CASSLDGMNTEAFF	TGCGCCAGCAGCTTGGACGGCATGAACACTGAAGCTTTCTTT
NA	TRBD1	18	TRBV23-1	TRBJ1-5	CASSQSRSRGLCNQPQHF	TGCGCCAGCAGTCAATCGCGGTCCAGGGGGCTGTGCAATCAGCCCCAGCATTTT
few	NA	19	TRBV27	TRBJ2-7	CASTQVIRSGSSSSYEQYF	TGTGCCAGCACCCAAGTCATCCGTTCAGGATCCTCAAGCTCCTACGAGCAGTACTTC
NA	TRBD1	16	TRBV18	TRBJ1-2	CASSPPQGPQTGGYTF	TGTGCCAGCTCACCACCACAGGGGCCTCAAACGGGGGGCTACACCTTC
once	NA	14	TRBV5-6	TRBJ2-7	CASSPDRVVHEQYF	TGTGCCAGCAGCCCGGACCGGGTAGTCCACGAGCAGTACTTC
NA	NA	15	TRBV7-2	TRBJ2-5	CASSYLDRTQETQYF	TGTGCCAGCAGCTACCTAGACAGGACACAAGAGACCCAGTACTTC
medium-sized	TRBD1	16	TRBV19	TRBJ2-7	CASSVSGTGSSYEQYF	TGTGCCAGTTCAGTGTCCGGGACAGGGAGCTCCTACGAGCAGTACTTC
NA	TRBD1	17	TRBV5-6	TRBJ2-1	CASRRVEGGLSYNEQFF	TGTGCCAGCAGACGTGTCGAAGGGGGCCTTTCCTACAATGAGCAGTTCTTC
NA	NA	16	TRBV7-2	TRBJ2-1	CASSLVGGSPYNEQFF	TGTGCCAGCAGCTTAGTAGGGGGGTCCCCATACAATGAGCAGTTCTTC
once	NA	15	TRBV6-1	TRBJ2-1	CASSVSGTWANEQFF	TGTGCCAGCAGTGTTTCCGGGACCTGGGCTAATGAGCAGTTCTTC
once	NA	15	TRBV27	TRBJ2-1	CASSGPGLPYNEQFF	TGTGCCAGCAGTGGACCGGGACTTCCCTACAATGAGCAGTTCTTC
NA	NA	17	TRBV27	TRBJ2-3	CASSSPPPHTKTDTQYF	TGTGCCAGCAGTTCCCCGCCCCCTCACACCAAAACAGATACGCAGTATTTT
NA	NA	13	TRBV6-5	TRBJ2-3	CASNTRVADTQYF	TGTGCCAGCAACACACGGGTAGCAGATACGCAGTATTTT
NA	NA	15	TRBV5-6	TRBJ2-2	CASSPTGPRTGELFF	TGTGCCAGCAGCCCTACCGGACCAAGGACCGGGGAGCTGTTTTTT
medium-sized	TRBD2	13	TRBV6-1	TRBJ2-2	CATGRDTTGELFF	TGTGCCACCGGGAGGGATACCACCGGGGAGCTGTTTTTT
medium-sized	NA	15	TRBV6-5	TRBJ2-1	CASSYSRTPINEQFF	TGTGCCAGCAGTTACTCGAGGACTCCCATCAATGAGCAGTTCTTC
medium-sized	TRBD2	18	TRBV7-9	TRBJ2-2	CASSPWTSGRAETGELFF	TGTGCCAGCAGCCCATGGACTAGCGGGAGGGCCGAGACCGGGGAGCTGTTTTTT
NA	TRBD2	16	TRBV2	TRBJ2-3	CASSENRGRGGDTQYF	TGTGCCAGCAGTGAAAATCGCGGGAGAGGTGGAGATACGCAGTATTTT
NA	TRBD1	13	TRBV5-1	TRBJ1-1	CASSGGTGGRAFF	TGCGCCAGCAGCGGTGGGACAGGAGGACGAGCTTTCTTT
NA	TRBD2	15	TRBV7-8	TRBJ2-7	CASSLRQRGAYEQYF	TGTGCCAGCAGCTTAAGGCAGCGGGGGGCCTACGAGCAGTACTTC
NA	TRBD2	19	TRBV5-1	TRBJ2-1	CASSFGTSGGLSSYNEQFF	TGCGCCAGCAGCTTTGGGACTAGCGGGGGGTTGAGCTCCTACAATGAGCAGTTCTTC
NA	TRBD1	15	TRBV7-7	TRBJ2-2	CASSPGTGATGELFF	TGTGCTAGCAGCCCCGGGACAGGGGCCACCGGGGAGCTGTTTTTT
NA	NA	17	TRBV28	TRBJ2-1	CASSRGVGTGIRNEQFF	TGTGCCAGCAGCCGCGGAGTGGGTACAGGGATTAGAAATGAGCAGTTCTTC
NA	TRBD2	14	TRBV7-2	TRBJ2-7	CASLSPSGRREQYF	TGTGCCAGCTTGTCCCCTAGCGGGAGGAGGGAGCAGTACTTC
NA	TRBD2	17	TRBV19	TRBJ2-1	CASSIDGRGALINEQFF	TGTGCCAGTAGTATAGACGGGCGGGGGGCTCTTATAAATGAGCAGTTCTTC
NA	NA	13	TRBV5-4	TRBJ1-6	CASSLAEDSPLHF	TGTGCCAGCAGCTTGGCCGAGGATTCACCCCTCCACTTT
NA	NA	14	TRBV5-1	TRBJ1-3	CASSLDGTGNTIYF	TGCGCCAGCAGCTTGGACGGTACTGGAAACACCATATATTTT
NA	TRBD2	18	TRBV10-2	TRBJ2-1	CASSMLAGAVFSYNEQFF	TGCGCCAGCAGCATGCTAGCGGGGGCCGTATTCTCCTACAATGAGCAGTTCTTC
medium-sized	NA	16	TRBV7-9	TRBJ2-6	CASSLGPTSGANVLTF	TGTGCCAGCAGCTTAGGACCGACCTCTGGGGCCAACGTCCTGACTTTC